This T cell receptor beta chain was retrieved from a study of shared clonotypes between healthy human individuals (dated by TCRdb to the early 2020s). As for the study more broadly: The cohort comprised a couple of women and a few men aged 18 to 49 years. Per donor, three plates each were used for CD4 naive and CD4 memory, two for CD8 naive, and one for CD8 memory. To estimate repertoire size and how much clonotypes are shared between individuals, the study performed deep sequencing of blood TCR repertoires from 4 to 6 healthy adults. To increase sequencing depth and limit assay-specific biases, different laboratories used diverse techniques to prepare libraries and sequence TCR repertoires. Each donor's leukapheresis produced roughly between about 0.8 and 8.9 billion PBMCs.

The paper as a whole reports these results and caveats: Based on pairwise subsampling, the degree of clonotype sharing among donors was expected to be affected by sequencing depth. Larger estimated clonotype richness was generally found for naive subsets than for memory subsets. The genetic and exposure-history diversity represented was limited by the small number of donors. Even with the large sequencing depth, rarefaction of the sorted-subset datasets indicated that sequencing was incomplete. Sampling was restricted to blood, and TCR repertoires in tissues likely differ from the TCR repertoires found in blood. Compared with non-shared clonotypes, clonotypes shared by all four sorted-subset donors had higher generation probabilities. Across a handful of donors, roughly 5.4% of naive CD4, more than 3% of naive CD8, about 2.3% of memory CD4, and approximately 0.4% of memory CD8 clonotypes were shared.

This clone was seen more than once but under ten times. Its target antigen remains unknown. The sample holds no much larger clone one base away, and base qualities are not on file. Donors were healthy HIV-negative adults with no recently reported acute infections or vaccinations. Every donor was a Caucasian adult residing in Nashville, Tennessee, USA. Magnetic negative selection was used to enrich CD4+ T cells, after which naive cells were positively selected on CD45RA and the negative fraction became the memory subset. Blood was obtained by leukapheresis, after which PBMCs were separated by Ficoll-Histopaque density gradient centrifugation and cryopreserved in liquid nitrogen vapor phase. Analytical flow cytometry was used to check the purity and quantity of each magnetically sorted T cell population. Genomic DNA was isolated from every sorted fraction and measured by UV absorbance on a Nanodrop 2000c.

Using the deep immunoSEQ assay, multiplex PCR amplified TCR CDR3 regions from genomic DNA. Extracted genomic DNA from each cell subset was distributed evenly across all wells of several immunoSEQ 96-well plates, and each plate was treated as a replicate. Each replicate PCR for sorted subsets received roughly 0.2 ug genomic DNA, equal to about 29,000 T cell genomes. Purified libraries were quantified with a Qubit 3.0 fluorometer, sized on a Bioanalyzer 2100, and re-quantified with the KAPA Library Quantification kit. A separate single-read 150-cycle Illumina NextSeq 550 flow cell was used to sequence each immunoSEQ 96-well plate. The source study handled its data this way. Because only junctional sequences without quality scores were contained in the immunoSEQ output, filtering matching that applied to full-length reads could not be performed. Sequences were annotated with PyIR, a Python wrapper for IgBLAST v1.9, using IMGT germline references to assign V/J genes and CDR3. Reads were removed for weak V/J assignments (E-value above 1e-6), missing CDR3, stop codons, out-of-frame junctions, or ambiguous translated residues. A V3J clonotype was defined by an identical inferred V gene, J gene, and CDR3 amino acid sequence. Percentage overlap between repertoires was calculated by dividing the number of shared unique clonotypes by the size of the smaller repertoire. Richness of each repertoire was evaluated using RTK rarefaction, the Chao1 estimator, and Recon v2.1 estimates of unobserved clonotypes. OLGA was used to compute generation probabilities for all TCRbeta clonotypes that the gDNA method yielded from a handful of donors. TCRdb stores this immuneACCESS table with in-frame sequences only. Part of the clones is absent; in the studies checked, under half of the shortfall reflects unresolved V genes, and no reason is known for the rest. The V and J calls and clone size are taken from that table; D and trimming were inferred from the DNA. The sample records approximately 740,000 clones, around 67% of which are singletons. Approximately 1.6% of the sample is held by the ten biggest clonotypes.

The clonotype comes from a woman younger than 45 in good health. Sequencing was carried out using memory CD4+ T cells sorted from blood. The cell subset or site tag for this specimen amounts to: CD45RA-negative fraction.

The nucleotides read TGTGCCAGCAGCTTAAGTCGACTAGCGGTAACAGAGACCCAGTACTTC. It encodes CASSLSRLAVTETQYF. Recombination joined TRBV11-1 with TRBJ2-5, and TRBD2 aligns with 9 junction nucleotides. At the junction V is shortened by 2 bases and J by 4 bases; bases outside the gene matches: 8. As encoded in the germline V gene (reference sequence), CDR1 is SGHAT while CDR2 is FQDESV. Taken from cysteine to phenylalanine, the CDR3 has 16 residues. This entry keeps only the CDR3 DNA: 48 bases, framed from base 1.